This T cell receptor (beta chain) originates from a study of T cells in pancreatic ductal adenocarcinoma. Findings and limits, study-wide: Compared with tumor, blood showed more total productive templates and approximately 8-fold more clonotypes. The resected pancreatic cancer cohort was biased toward the minority with early-stage disease.

No neoadjuvant therapy was given to the selected pancreatic ductal adenocarcinoma patients before their surgery. Measured with immunoSEQ multiplex PCR; TCRdb has only the in-frame clones, and not every one. The table includes over 7,000 clones, 85% to 90% detected once. Germline assignment: CDR1 LNHDA and CDR2 SQIVND (reference sequence). Trimming cost V 5 bases and J 4 bases; bases outside gene matches: 6. The CDR3 covers 15 residues. Turning to this clone: Its cognate antigen is unknown.

This sequence was found in a human donor with pancreatic ductal adenocarcinoma. This chain connects TRBV19 to TRBJ1-3, with 9 bases fitting TRBD1. Source material: PBMCs. The CDR3 protein is CASSVPGTGGNTIYF. The CDR3, as DNA: TGTGCCAGTAGTGTACCCGGGACAGGGGGAAACACCATATATTTT.